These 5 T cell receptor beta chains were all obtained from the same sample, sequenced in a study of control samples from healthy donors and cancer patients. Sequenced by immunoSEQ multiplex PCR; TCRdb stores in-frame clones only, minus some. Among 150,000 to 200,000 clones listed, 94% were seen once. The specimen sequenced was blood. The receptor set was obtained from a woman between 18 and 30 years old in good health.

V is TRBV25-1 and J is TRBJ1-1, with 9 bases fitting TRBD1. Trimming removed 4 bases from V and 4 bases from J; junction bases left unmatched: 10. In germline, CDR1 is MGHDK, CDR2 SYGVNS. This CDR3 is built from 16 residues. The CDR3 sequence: CASSGDTGTGLTEAFF. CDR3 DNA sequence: TGTGCCAGCAGTGGGGATACCGGGACAGGGCTCACTGAAGCTTTCTTT. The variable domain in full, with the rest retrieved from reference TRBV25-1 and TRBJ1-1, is EADIYQTPRYLVIGTGKKITLECSQTMGHDKMYWYQQDPGMELHLIHYSYGVNSTEKGDLSSESTVSRIRTEHFPLTLESARPSHTSQYLCASSGDTGTGLTEAFFGQGTRLTVV.

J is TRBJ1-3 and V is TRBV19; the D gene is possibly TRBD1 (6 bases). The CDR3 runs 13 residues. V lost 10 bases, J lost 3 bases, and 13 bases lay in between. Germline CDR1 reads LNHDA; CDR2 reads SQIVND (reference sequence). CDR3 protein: CATTGQFGNTIYF. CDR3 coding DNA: TGTGCCACCACCGGACAGTTTGGAAACACCATATATTTT.

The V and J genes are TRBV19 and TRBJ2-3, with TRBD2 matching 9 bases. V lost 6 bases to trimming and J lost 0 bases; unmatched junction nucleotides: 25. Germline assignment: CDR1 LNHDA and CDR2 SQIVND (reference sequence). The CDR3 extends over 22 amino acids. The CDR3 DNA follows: TGTGCCAGTAGGGCCTCACTTCGACTAGCGGAAGATACTAGGCATAGCACAGATACGCAGTATTTT. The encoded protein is CASRASLRLAEDTRHSTDTQYF.

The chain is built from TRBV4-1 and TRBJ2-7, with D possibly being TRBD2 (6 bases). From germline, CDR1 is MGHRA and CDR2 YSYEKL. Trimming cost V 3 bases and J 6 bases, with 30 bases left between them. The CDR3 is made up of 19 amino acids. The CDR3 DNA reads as TGCGCCAGCAGCCAGGATCCGGCCGGGACTGGCGCGGGTGTCGGCGAGCAGTACTTC. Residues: CASSQDPAGTGAGVGEQYF.

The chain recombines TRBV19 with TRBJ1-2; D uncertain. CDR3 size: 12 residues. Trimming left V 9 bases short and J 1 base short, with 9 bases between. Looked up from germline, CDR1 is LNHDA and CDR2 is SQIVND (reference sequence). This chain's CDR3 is CASARVNYGYTF. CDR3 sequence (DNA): TGTGCCAGCGCTCGAGTTAACTATGGCTACACCTTC.